This T cell receptor beta chain originates from a study of early T cells in non-severe SARS-CoV-2 infection. Overall study: Sequencing input comprised bulk RNA from unsorted whole blood; chain pairing was not available.

TCRdb re-called the 5' RACE reads with MiXCR, one entry per CDR3 protein. Among tens of thousands of distinct CDR3 sequences listed, around 5.7% were seen once. J gave up 8 bases and V 5 bases, and 8 bases lay outside the gene matches. CDR1 and CDR2 (germline): SGHTA, FQGNSA. This CDR3 is built from 13 residues. This clonotype was picked up many times. This sequence originates from an adult who was a healthcare worker with PCR-confirmed SARS-CoV-2 infection or an uninfected control (not recorded which). Sequencing was done on a sample of whole blood. The J gene is TRBJ1-2, the V gene TRBV7-2; 7 positions match TRBD1. CDR3 residues: CASSKSTGDGYTF. The CDR3 DNA reads TGTGCCAGCAGCAAATCTACAGGGGACGGCTACACCTTC.